Described below is a single TCR beta chain sequence and its context. Antigen specificity is unknown. These data come from a study of brain metastases from non-small cell lung cancer. Study-level results: T-cell clones appeared expanded in around 60% of brain metastases relative to matched primary tumors.

The V end was cut by 0 bases, the J end by 4 bases, with 10 bases between. CDR1 LNHNV and CDR2 YYDKDF come from the germline V gene (reference sequence). The CDR3 runs 14 residues. Only in-frame clones appear in the TCRdb table, and some are missing; sequencing was by immunoSEQ multiplex PCR. The sample yields 14,000 to 15,000 clones, about 83% seen once. The specimen was primary lung tumor tissue. V gene TRBV15 combines with J gene TRBJ2-7; no clear D. The sequence came from a donor aged 40 or over with non-small cell lung cancer. CDR3 nucleotides: TGTGCCACCAGCAGAGATCTCACTTTATACGAGCAGTACGTC. This translates into CATSRDLTLYEQYV.